This TCR beta chain was recovered during a study of blood T cell repertoires in COVID-19 (dated by TCRdb to the early 2020s). At the level of the whole study: Collaborator samples came from the United States, Italy and Spain and covered acute and convalescent phases of COVID-19. The prospective study material was composed of cDNA or gDNA derived from T cells, B-cell-depleted T cells, or PBMCs. Deeply sampled blood TCRbeta repertoires from subjects exposed to, actively infected with, or recovered from COVID-19 were included in the dataset. The repertoires were released in a freely available public database intended as a resource for research on the immune response to SARS-CoV-2. The samples were drawn from two sources: the first 160 participants of the ongoing ImmuneRACE study, and 1,000 to 1,500 subjects contributed by 6 global collaborators. The sample metadata nearly always contained a de-identified subject ID, COVID-19 status, age in years and sex. Where available, HLA class I and class II types were obtained from metadata supplied by the sample provider rather than from assay-based typing. The research as a whole found: How much clinical and demographic metadata was included differed by source and by participant, and the metadata was provided uncurated.

TCRbeta CDR3 regions were amplified from genomic DNA by means of the immunoSEQ Assay, a bias-controlled multiplex PCR. The source study handled its data this way. Nucleated cell counts per sample were estimated from amplification of reference gene primers within the assay. Sequence reads were collapsed and filtered to measure the absolute abundance of every unique TCRbeta CDR3 rearrangement. For each sample, productive Simpson clonality was calculated by taking the square root of Simpson's diversity index across productive rearrangements. The table was pulled from immuneACCESS by TCRdb, which kept in-frame rearrangements only. Such tables lose some clones; where checked, under half of the loss comes from unresolved V genes, and the rest has no known cause. That table furnishes V, J and clone size, whereas the DNA furnished D and trimming. Counted in this sample were roughly 300,000 clones; around 88% of them appeared once. The ten largest clones represent roughly 1.2% of the sample.

Collaborating institutions collected whole blood in K2EDTA tubes following their own protocols. Collaborator samples were shipped for TCRbeta analysis as frozen whole blood, isolated PBMCs, or DNA extracted from either sample type. CDR3 length: 13 amino acids, cysteine to phenylalanine. Only the CDR3 portion is preserved as DNA: 39 bases, with reading frame beginning at the first base. CDR1 and CDR2 were assigned from the germline V gene as SNHLY and FYNNEI. V loses 3 bases at its end and J loses 4 bases; junction bases beyond the gene matches: 2. As for this clone: The antigen this receptor binds is unknown. No base qualities exist here, and no much larger clone lies one base off it.

This TCR derives from a woman aged 50 to 60 with acute or convalescent COVID-19. Recombination connected TRBV2 to TRBJ2-7, with 8 bases matching TRBD1. Sequencing used peripheral blood. The sequenced DNA is TGTGCCAGCAGTGACAGGGGGCGTTACGAGCAGTACTTC. The translation is CASSDRGRYEQYF. Where the CDR3 stops, the reference TRBV2 and TRBJ2-7 genes take over; the full variable domain is EPEVTQTPSHQVTQMGQEVILRCVPISNHLYFYWYRQILGQKVEFLVSFYNNEISEKSEIFDDQFSVERPDGSNFTLKIRSTKLEDSAMYFCASSDRGRYEQYFGPGTRLTVT.